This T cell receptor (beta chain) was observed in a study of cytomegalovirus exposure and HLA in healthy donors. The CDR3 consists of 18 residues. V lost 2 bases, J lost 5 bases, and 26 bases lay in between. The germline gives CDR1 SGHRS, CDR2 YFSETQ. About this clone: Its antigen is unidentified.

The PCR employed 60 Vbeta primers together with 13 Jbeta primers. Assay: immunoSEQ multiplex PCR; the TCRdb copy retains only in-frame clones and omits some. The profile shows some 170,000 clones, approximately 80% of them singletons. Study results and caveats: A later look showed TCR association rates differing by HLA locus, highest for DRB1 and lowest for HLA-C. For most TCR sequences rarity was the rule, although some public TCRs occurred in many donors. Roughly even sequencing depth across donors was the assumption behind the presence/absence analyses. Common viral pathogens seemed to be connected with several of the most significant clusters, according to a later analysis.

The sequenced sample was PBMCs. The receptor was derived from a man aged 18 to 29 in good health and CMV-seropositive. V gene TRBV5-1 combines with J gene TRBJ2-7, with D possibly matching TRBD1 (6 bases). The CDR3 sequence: CASSLFRGRDRADNEQYF. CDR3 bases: TGCGCCAGCAGCTTATTCAGGGGCCGGGACCGAGCCGACAACGAGCAGTACTTC. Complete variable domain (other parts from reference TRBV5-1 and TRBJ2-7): KAGVTQTPRYLIKTRGQQVTLSCSPISGHRSVSWYQQTPGQGLQFLFEYFSETQRNKGNFPGRFSGRQFSNSRSEMNVSTLELGDSALYLCASSLFRGRDRADNEQYFGPGTRLTVT.